A single sample is the source of the 20 T cell receptor beta chains below, sequenced in a study of T cell repertoires in cytomegalovirus infection. TCRdb reprocessed the reads via MiXCR and lists one record per CDR3 protein. The sample contains approximately 140,000 distinct CDR3 sequences, 5.5% to 8% of which appear only once. The sequenced material came from PBMCs. These receptor sequences come from a human donor in good health (CMV status not recorded). Some clones in this sample may be carry-over from other donors' samples.

In its sample, this clonotype was seen many times. Written as DNA, the CDR3 is TGTGCCAGCAGCAAAGGAGCCCCGACGAACTATGGCTACACCTTC. Protein: CASSKGAPTNYGYTF. The rearrangement links TRBV28 to TRBJ1-2; D unresolved. Looked up from germline, CDR1 is MDHEN and CDR2 is SYDVKM. The CDR3 has 15 residues. V lost 6 bases and J 2 bases, leaving 16 bases between the germline ends.

This clonotype showed up many times. The chain employs TRBV6-2 or TRBV6-3 and TRBJ1-1; D gene ambiguous. V dropped 4 bases and J dropped 0 bases, with 12 bases sitting between them. The CDR3 length is 15 residues. CDR1 MNHEY and CDR2 SVGEGT come from the germline V gene. CDR3 in amino acids: CASSFNQAMNTEAFF. The CDR3 DNA follows: TGTGCCAGCAGTTTCAATCAGGCCATGAACACTGAAGCTTTCTTT.

This clonotype appeared a few times. This rearrangement joins TRBV5-6 to TRBJ1-2, with 12 bases matching TRBD1. The trim removed 4 bases at V and 8 bases at J, leaving 6 bases unmatched. Germline values: CDR1 SGHDT, CDR2 YYEEEE. CDR3 size: 14 residues. The CDR3 here is CASSVGQGARGYTF. Written as DNA, the CDR3 is TGTGCCAGCAGCGTGGGACAGGGGGCGCGGGGCTACACCTTC.

This clonotype was counted many times. V and J are TRBV6-6 and TRBJ1-2, with 8 bases identical to TRBD1. The CDR3 is 14 residues long. Germline V gives CDR1 MNHNY, CDR2 SVGAGI (reference sequence). With 0 bases clipped from V and 8 bases from J, the junction kept 5 bases outside the gene matches. The CDR3 is CASSYSGQEGGYTF. The CDR3 nucleotides are TGTGCCAGCAGTTACTCGGGACAGGAAGGCGGCTACACCTTC.

This clonotype was observed many times. V is TRBV28 and J is TRBJ1-2; a weak D match, TRBD1 (5 bases). CDR3 length: 14 residues. Germline V CDR1 and CDR2: MDHEN, SYDVKM. Trimming took 7 bases from V and 8 from J, leaving 20 bases between them. CDR3 bases: TGTGCCAGCAACCCTCCCGGGACCAGAAGAGGCTACACCTTC. Protein product: CASNPPGTRRGYTF.

This clonotype was detected only a few times. The chain has TRBV3-1 and TRBJ1-1; possibly TRBD1 for D (5 bases). The length of the CDR3 is 14 residues. The ends were cut back, 4 bases at V and 4 bases at J, with 13 bases in the middle. The germline gives CDR1 LGHDT, CDR2 YNNKEL (reference sequence). The CDR3 sequence: CASSPLGGATEAFF. The CDR3 coding sequence is TGTGCCAGCAGCCCCTTGGGAGGGGCCACTGAAGCTTTCTTT.

At least ten counts were recorded for this clonotype. The chain employs TRBV7-3 and TRBJ1-3; D is uncertain. The germline CDR1 and CDR2 sequences are SGHTA and FQGTGA. Trimming cost V 2 bases and J 0 bases, with 14 bases left between them. The CDR3 runs to 17 residues. CDR3 DNA: TGTGCCAGCAGCTTAGGGCCGGACGCGAGCTCTGGAAACACCATATATTTT. It is translated as CASSLGPDASSGNTIYF.

Concerning this clonotype itself: A much larger clone lies one base from this, so it may be a read error. The rearrangement links TRBV7-2 to TRBJ1-2, with D perhaps matching TRBD1 (6 bases). Per the germline V gene, CDR1 is SGHTA and CDR2 is FQGNSA. The CDR3 extends over 15 amino acids. V dropped 5 bases and J dropped 3 bases, with 16 bases sitting between them. CDR3 sequence: CASSPEARGDYGYTF. CDR3 sequence (DNA): TGTGCCAGCAGCCCGGAGGCAAGGGGGGACTATGGCTACACCTTC.

This clonotype has only a few counts. The chain uses TRBV6-4 and TRBJ2-7; D is undetermined. The CDR3 spans 14 residues. Trimming removed 0 bases at V and 0 bases at J, with 6 bases between. Germline CDR1 is MRHNA and CDR2 is SNTAGT. CDR3 sequence (DNA): TGTGCCAGCAGTGACTCAGACATCTCCTACGAGCAGTACTTC. Amino acid sequence: CASSDSDISYEQYF.

This clonotype was counted many times. The chain couples TRBV6-6 to TRBJ1-1; D remains unclear. The V end was cut by 0 bases, the J end by 4 bases, with 15 bases between. This CDR3 has 16 amino acids. Germline V lookup: CDR1 MNHNY, CDR2 SVGAGI (reference sequence). The CDR3 region has the DNA TGTGCCAGCAGTTACTCGGTGGGTGCTGGCGGCACTGAAGCTTTCTTT. Translation gives CASSYSVGAGGTEAFF.

In its sample, this clonotype was seen many times. The CDR3 reads CASTMGTGISYNEQFF. The CDR3 region has the DNA TGTGCCAGCACCATGGGGACAGGAATTTCCTACAATGAGCAGTTCTTC. The genes are TRBV6-2 or TRBV6-3 and TRBJ2-1, with TRBD1 matching 8 bases. Per germline, CDR1 MNHEY and CDR2 SVGEGT. Trimming cost V 7 bases and J 1 base; bases outside gene matches: 9. This CDR3 spans 16 amino acids.

This clonotype has a count of ten or more. The CDR3 nucleotides are TGTGCCAGCAGCTTAGAGGGGAAGTTAGTCCACGAGCAGTACTTC. Encoded protein: CASSLEGKLVHEQYF. The rearrangement uses TRBV7-8 and TRBJ2-7; D is possibly TRBD1 (5 bases). The CDR3 runs 15 residues. V shed 1 base and J shed 5 bases, with 15 bases lying between them. Germline CDR1 is SGHVS and CDR2 is FQNEAQ. Full variable domain (remainder filled in from reference TRBV7-8 and TRBJ2-7): GAGVSQSPRYKVAKRGQDVALRCDPISGHVSLFWYQQALGQGPEFLTYFQNEAQLDKSGLPSDRFFAERPEGSVSTLKIQRTQQEDSAVYLCASSLEGKLVHEQYFGPGTRLTVT.

This clonotype has at least ten counts. This chain joins TRBV7-2 and TRBJ1-2; D gene unclear. CDR1 and CDR2 (germline): SGHTA, FQGNSA. This CDR3 spans 16 amino acids. Trimming stripped 0 bases from V and 2 bases from J, with 13 bases between. The CDR3 DNA reads TGTGCCAGCAGCTTAGCACCGGGCAGCGGGAACTATGGCTACACCTTC. It encodes CASSLAPGSGNYGYTF.

There are many counts of this clonotype. This chain links TRBV6-1 with TRBJ2-1; D ambiguous. Deletions cut 6 bases from V and 6 bases from J, with 15 bases between. The CDR3 runs 14 residues. CDR1 is MNHNS, CDR2 SASEGT, per germline. This chain's CDR3 is CASRDRLRFNEQFF. CDR3 nucleotide sequence: TGTGCCAGCAGGGATCGGCTTCGGTTCAATGAGCAGTTCTTC.

This clonotype was found a few times. The chain combines TRBV2 with TRBJ1-4; perhaps TRBD1 as D (5 bases). V gave up 5 bases and J gave up 0 bases, with 16 bases separating them. In germline, CDR1 is SNHLY, CDR2 FYNNEI. This CDR3 contains 17 residues. In DNA form, the CDR3 reads TGTGCCAGCAGTATTCACAGGATTGGTTCAACTAATGAAAAACTGTTTTTT. It specifies CASSIHRIGSTNEKLFF. The complete variable domain, with remaining parts taken from reference TRBV2 and TRBJ1-4, reads EPEVTQTPSHQVTQMGQEVILRCVPISNHLYFYWYRQILGQKVEFLVSFYNNEISEKSEIFDDQFSVERPDGSNFTLKIRSTKLEDSAMYFCASSIHRIGSTNEKLFFGSGTQLSVL.

Many counts were recorded for this clonotype. V and J are TRBV12-3 or TRBV12-4 and TRBJ1-1; D gene unclear. This CDR3 comprises 15 residues. V dropped 5 bases and J dropped 1 base, with 14 bases sitting between them. In DNA, the CDR3 is TGTGCCAGCAGTCCCGGCCGAATGAGGAACACTGAAGCTTTCTTT. Amino acid sequence: CASSPGRMRNTEAFF.

In this sample, this clonotype turned up many times. This chain connects TRBV7-2 to TRBJ1-2; no reliable D call. Germline V gene lookup returns CDR1 SGHTA and CDR2 FQGNSA. V lost 5 bases to trimming and J lost 6 bases, with 13 bases between them. CDR3 length equals 13 residues. The CDR3 DNA is TGTGCCAGCAGCCAGTACAGAGAGAATGGCTACACCTTC. Residues: CASSQYRENGYTF.

In this sample, this clonotype turned up many times. The V and J genes are TRBV29-1 and TRBJ2-2, with D perhaps TRBD2 (6 bases). This CDR3 region has 13 residues. Per the germline V gene, CDR1 is SQVTM and CDR2 is ANQGSEA. Trimming took off 3 bases at V and 5 bases at J, with 10 bases between the two ends. The CDR3 DNA reads TGCAGCGTTGATGCGGGACTTACCGGGGAGCTGTTTTTT. Amino acids: CSVDAGLTGELFF.

This clonotype was seen ten or more times. V and J are TRBV2 and TRBJ1-2; D unresolved. V gave up 8 bases and J gave up 8 bases, with 12 bases separating them. CDR3 length equals 11 residues. The germline gives CDR1 SNHLY, CDR2 FYNNEI. Here the CDR3 reads CASQEGSGYTF. In DNA form, the CDR3 reads TGTGCCAGCCAGGAGGGTTCGGGCTACACCTTC.

At least ten counts were recorded for this clonotype. This chain connects TRBV29-1 to TRBJ2-1; 9 bases are shared with TRBD1. The CDR3 sequence is 13 residues long. The V segment lost 6 bases and the J segment 5 bases; nucleotides outside the gene matches: 5. Germline CDR1 is SQVTM and CDR2 is ANQGSEA. CDR3 sequence (DNA): TGCAGCGTGGGGGACAGGGATAACAATGAGCAGTTCTTC. Amino acids: CSVGDRDNNEQFF.